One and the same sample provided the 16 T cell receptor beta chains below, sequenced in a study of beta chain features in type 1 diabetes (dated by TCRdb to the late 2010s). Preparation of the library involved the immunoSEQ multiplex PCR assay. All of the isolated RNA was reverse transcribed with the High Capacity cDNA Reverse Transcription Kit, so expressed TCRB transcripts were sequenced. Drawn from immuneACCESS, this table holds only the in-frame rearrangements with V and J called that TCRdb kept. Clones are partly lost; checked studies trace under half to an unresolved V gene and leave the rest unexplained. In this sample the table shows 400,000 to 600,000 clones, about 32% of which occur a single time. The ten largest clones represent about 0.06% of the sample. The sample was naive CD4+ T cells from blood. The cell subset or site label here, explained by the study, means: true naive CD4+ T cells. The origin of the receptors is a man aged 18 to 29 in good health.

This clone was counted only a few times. The CDR3 protein is CASSYRGGSSYNEQFF. CDR3 in DNA: TGTGCCAGCAGTTACCGCGGCGGCAGCTCCTACAATGAGCAGTTCTTC. The rearrangement joins TRBV6-5 to TRBJ2-1; D not resolved. The CDR3 consists of 16 residues. Germline CDR1 is MNHEY and CDR2 is SVGAGI. V lost 2 bases, J lost 0 bases, and 11 bases lay in between.

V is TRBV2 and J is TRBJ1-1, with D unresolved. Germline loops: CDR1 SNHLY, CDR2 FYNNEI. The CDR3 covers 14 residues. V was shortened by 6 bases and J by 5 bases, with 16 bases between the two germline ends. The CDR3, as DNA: TGTGCCAGCAGCCTCGGGCCGGTTCGAACTGAAGCTTTCTTT. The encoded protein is CASSLGPVRTEAFF. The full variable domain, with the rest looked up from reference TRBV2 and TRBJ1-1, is EPEVTQTPSHQVTQMGQEVILRCVPISNHLYFYWYRQILGQKVEFLVSFYNNEISEKSEIFDDQFSVERPDGSNFTLKIRSTKLEDSAMYFCASSLGPVRTEAFFGQGTRLTVV.

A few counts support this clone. For the CDR3, the DNA is TGTGCCAGTAGTATAGTGCCTTACAATGAGCAGTTCTTC. Protein product: CASSIVPYNEQFF. The V call is TRBV19, the J call TRBJ2-1, with D uncertain. Trimming stripped 1 base from V and 4 bases from J, with 5 bases between. There are 13 residues in the CDR3. Germline V gene data show CDR1 as LNHDA and CDR2 as SQIVND (reference sequence).

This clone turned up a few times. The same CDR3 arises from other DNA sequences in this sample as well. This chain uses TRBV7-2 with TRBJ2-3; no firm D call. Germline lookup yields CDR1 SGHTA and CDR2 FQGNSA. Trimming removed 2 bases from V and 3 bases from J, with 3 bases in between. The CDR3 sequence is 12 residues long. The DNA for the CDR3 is TGTGCCAGCAGCTTACCAACAGATACGCAGTATTTT. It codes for CASSLPTDTQYF.

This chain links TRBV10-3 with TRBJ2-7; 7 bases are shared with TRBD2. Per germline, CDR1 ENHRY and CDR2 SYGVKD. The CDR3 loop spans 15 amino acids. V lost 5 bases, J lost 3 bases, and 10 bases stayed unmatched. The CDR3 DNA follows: TGTGCCATCAGTCTGGATGCGGGAGAGAACTACGAGCAGTACTTC. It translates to CAISLDAGENYEQYF.

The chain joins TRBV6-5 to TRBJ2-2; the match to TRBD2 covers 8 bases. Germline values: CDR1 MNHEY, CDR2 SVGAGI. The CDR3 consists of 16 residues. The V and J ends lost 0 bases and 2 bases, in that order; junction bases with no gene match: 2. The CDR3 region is CASSYSGLANTGELFF. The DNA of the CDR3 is TGTGCCAGCAGTTACTCTGGACTAGCAAACACCGGGGAGCTGTTTTTT.

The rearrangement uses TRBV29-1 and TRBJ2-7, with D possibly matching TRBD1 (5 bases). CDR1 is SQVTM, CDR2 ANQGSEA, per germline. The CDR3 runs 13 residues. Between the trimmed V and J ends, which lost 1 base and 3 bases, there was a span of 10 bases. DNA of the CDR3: TGCAGCGTTGAAGGGGGCAGACTCTACGAGCAGTACTTC. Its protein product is CSVEGGRLYEQYF.

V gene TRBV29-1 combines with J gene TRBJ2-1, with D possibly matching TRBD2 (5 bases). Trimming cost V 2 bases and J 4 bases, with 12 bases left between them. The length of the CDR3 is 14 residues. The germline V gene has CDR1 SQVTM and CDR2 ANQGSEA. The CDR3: CSVERERSYNEQFF. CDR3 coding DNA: TGCAGCGTTGAACGGGAACGGAGTTACAATGAGCAGTTCTTC.

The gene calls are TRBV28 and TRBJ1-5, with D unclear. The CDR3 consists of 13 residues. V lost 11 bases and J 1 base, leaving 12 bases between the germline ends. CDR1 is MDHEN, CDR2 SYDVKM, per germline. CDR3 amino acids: CACGGVSNQPQHF. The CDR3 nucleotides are TGTGCCTGCGGCGGGGTGAGCAATCAGCCCCAGCATTTT.

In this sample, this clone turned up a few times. The CDR3 region is CASSFGGTTSYEQYF. The CDR3 DNA reads TGTGCCAGCAGTTTTGGAGGGACTACGTCCTACGAGCAGTACTTC. The rearrangement links TRBV28 to TRBJ2-7; 7 nucleotides line up with TRBD2. Per germline, CDR1 MDHEN and CDR2 SYDVKM. J was trimmed by 1 base and V by 3 bases; bases with no gene match: 6. The CDR3 runs 15 residues.

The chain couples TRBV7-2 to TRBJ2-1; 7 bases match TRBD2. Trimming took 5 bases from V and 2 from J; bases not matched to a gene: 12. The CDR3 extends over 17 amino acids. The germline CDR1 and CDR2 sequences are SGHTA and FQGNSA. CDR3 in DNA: TGTGCCAGCAGCCAGCTAGCGGCTATCTCTACCTACAATGAGCAGTTCTTC. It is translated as CASSQLAAISTYNEQFF.

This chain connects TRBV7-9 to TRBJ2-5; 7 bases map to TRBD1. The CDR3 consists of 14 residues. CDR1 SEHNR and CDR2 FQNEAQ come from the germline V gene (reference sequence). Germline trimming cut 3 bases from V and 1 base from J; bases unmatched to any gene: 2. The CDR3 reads CASSLTGLQETQYF. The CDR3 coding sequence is TGTGCCAGCAGCTTGACAGGGCTCCAAGAGACCCAGTACTTC.

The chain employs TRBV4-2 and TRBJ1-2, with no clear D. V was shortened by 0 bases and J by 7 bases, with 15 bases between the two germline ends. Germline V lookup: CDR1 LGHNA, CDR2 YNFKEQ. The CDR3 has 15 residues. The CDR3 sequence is CASSQDVAGSGGYTF. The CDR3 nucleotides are TGTGCCAGCAGCCAAGACGTTGCGGGCTCGGGTGGCTACACCTTC.

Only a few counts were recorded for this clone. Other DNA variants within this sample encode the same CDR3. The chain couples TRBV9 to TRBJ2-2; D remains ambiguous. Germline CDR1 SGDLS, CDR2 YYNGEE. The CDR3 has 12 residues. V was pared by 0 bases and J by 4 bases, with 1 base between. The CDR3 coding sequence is TGTGCCAGCAGCGTAGGCACCGGGGAGCTGTTTTTT. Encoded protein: CASSVGTGELFF.

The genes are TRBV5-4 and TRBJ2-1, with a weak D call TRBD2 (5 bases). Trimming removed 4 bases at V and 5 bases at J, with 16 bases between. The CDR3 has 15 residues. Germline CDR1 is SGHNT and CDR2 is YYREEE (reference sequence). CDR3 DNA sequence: TGTGCCAGCAGCCCTCGACTACAAGTCAACAATGAGCAGTTCTTC. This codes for CASSPRLQVNNEQFF.

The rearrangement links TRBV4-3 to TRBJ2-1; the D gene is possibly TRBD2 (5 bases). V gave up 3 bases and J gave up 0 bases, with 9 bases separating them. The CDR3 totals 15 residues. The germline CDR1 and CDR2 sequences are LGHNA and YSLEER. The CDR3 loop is CASSHTGSSYNEQFF. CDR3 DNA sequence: TGCGCCAGCAGCCATACTGGGAGCTCCTACAATGAGCAGTTCTTC.